This TCR beta chain derives from a study of cytomegalovirus exposure and HLA in healthy donors. The PCR used 60 Vbeta and 13 Jbeta primers. Method: immunoSEQ multiplex PCR; TCRdb's copy keeps in-frame clones and lacks some. The sample has a few hundred thousand clones, roughly four fifths seen once. The CDR3 has 11 residues. V lost 4 bases, J lost 10 bases, and 8 bases lay in between. CDR1 and CDR2 (germline): MDHEN, SYDVKM. The TCR comes from a girl aged 2-10 years in good health and CMV-seronegative. The V gene is TRBV28, the J gene TRBJ2-1; no firm D call. The sequenced sample consisted of PBMCs. The CDR3 DNA reads TGTGCCAGCAGTTCCCGTCCGGAGCAGTTCTTC. It codes for CASSSRPEQFF.